These 18 T cell receptor beta chains were sequenced from one sample in a study of T cells in Graves' hyperthyroidism and ophthalmopathy. Amplification yielded TCR beta CDR3 regions, with RNA transcripts as the source. Primed by the HTBI set, a first-round RT-PCR was run on the TCR CDR3. Each CDR3 protein is one row after TCRdb ran MiXCR on the multiplex PCR reads. The data contain around 380,000 distinct CDR3 sequences, roughly 13% of them singletons. The sequencing input was blood. Receptors originate from a man in his thirties or forties with Graves' hyperthyroidism that later progressed to Graves' ophthalmopathy.

This clonotype was picked up many times. This chain joins TRBV29-1 and TRBJ2-2, with 7 bases fitting TRBD1. Trimming cost V 4 bases and J 4 bases; bases outside gene matches: 3. This CDR3 region has 13 residues. Germline CDR1 reads SQVTM; CDR2 reads ANQGSEA. CDR3 bases: TGCAGCGTTGTTACAGGGGTCACCGGGGAGCTGTTTTTT. Its protein is CSVVTGVTGELFF.

The table lists this clonotype with a few counts. V is TRBV5-1 and J is TRBJ2-3; D gene unclear. The CDR3 loop spans 15 amino acids. Germline assignment: CDR1 SGHRS and CDR2 YFSETQ. V lost 4 bases and J lost 2, with 14 bases in between. For the CDR3, the DNA is TGCGCCAGCAGCATGGACGGTTCTTACACAGATACGCAGTATTTT. Translated: CASSMDGSYTDTQYF.

This clonotype was observed at least ten times. This chain joins TRBV28 and TRBJ1-1; TRBD1 matches 11 bases. Germline assignment: CDR1 MDHEN and CDR2 SYDVKM. The J segment lost 0 bases and the V segment lost 8 bases, leaving 8 bases of the junction unmatched. The CDR3 spans 16 residues. The CDR3 DNA reads TGTGCCAGCTACGAAGGGACAGGGGGGGTGAACACTGAAGCTTTCTTT. Translating it yields CASYEGTGGVNTEAFF.

This chain uses TRBV20-1 with TRBJ2-7; D is unclear. Trimming stripped 8 bases from V and 2 bases from J, with 4 bases between. Germline V gene data show CDR1 as DFQATT and CDR2 as SNEGSKA (reference sequence). The CDR3 is 9 amino acids. Here the CDR3 reads CSLAYEQYF. CDR3 coding DNA: TGCAGTCTGGCCTACGAGCAGTACTTC.

This clonotype was observed a handful of times. V gene TRBV3-1 combines with J gene TRBJ2-1, with TRBD2 identical over 11 bases. This CDR3 spans 17 amino acids. Germline V CDR1 and CDR2: LGHDT, YNNKEL (reference sequence). V shed 4 bases, J shed 7 bases, and the junction held 12 bases outside the gene matches. The CDR3 DNA reads as TGTGCCAGCAGCCCACGGCGGGCTAGCGGGGGGAAGAATGAGCAGTTCTTC. Amino acids: CASSPRRASGGKNEQFF.

This clonotype occurred many times. The chain joins TRBV7-9 to TRBJ2-3; D may match TRBD1 or TRBD2 (5 bases each). The V end lost 1 base, the J end lost 4 bases, and 12 bases lay between the germline ends. The germline V gene has CDR1 SEHNR and CDR2 FQNEAQ (reference sequence). This CDR3 is 15 amino acids long. The chain's CDR3 is CASSLVGQGPDTQYF. CDR3 sequence (DNA): TGTGCCAGCAGCTTAGTAGGGCAGGGACCAGATACGCAGTATTTT.

The chain combines TRBV20-1 with TRBJ2-1; D may correspond to TRBD1 or TRBD2 (6 bases each). Between the trimmed V and J ends, which lost 1 base and 4 bases, there was a span of 23 bases. This CDR3 has 18 residues. The V gene's germline CDR1 is DFQATT and CDR2 SNEGSKA (reference sequence). CDR3 sequence: CSARARVGSGASYNEQFF. CDR3 sequence (DNA): TGCAGTGCTAGAGCGCGGGTGGGATCGGGGGCTTCATACAATGAGCAGTTCTTC.

The CDR3: CSAGPFGDYTF. CDR3 nucleotide sequence: TGCAGCGCCGGGCCATTCGGTGACTACACCTTC. The gene calls are TRBV29-1 and TRBJ1-2; D remains ambiguous. Germline lookup yields CDR1 SQVTM and CDR2 ANQGSEA. The CDR3 is made up of 11 amino acids. The ends were cut back, 7 bases at V and 10 bases at J, with 16 bases in the middle.

Concerning this clonotype: One end of the junction does not line up with germline, which may come from a read error. The genes are TRBV7-9 and TRBJ2-1; 7 positions agree with TRBD1. Germline-derived CDR1 and CDR2 are SEHNR and FQNEAQ (reference sequence). The CDR3 has 16 amino acids. This CDR3 reads CASSLAGYRGYNKQFF. CDR3 bases: TGTGCCAGCAGCTTAGCGGGGTACAGGGGATACAATAAGCAGTTCTTC.

This clonotype was seen many times. The chain combines TRBV2 with TRBJ1-1, with D possibly TRBD1 on 5 matching bases. Trimming shortened V by 6 bases and J by 7 bases, and 15 bases separated the two germline ends. The CDR3 sequence is 13 residues long. CDR1 is SNHLY, CDR2 FYNNEI, per germline. As DNA, the CDR3 is TGTGCCAGCAGAGCGGAGGGGAGCGGTGAAGCTTTCTTT. Amino acid sequence: CASRAEGSGEAFF.

This clonotype was counted a few times. This rearrangement joins TRBV5-5 to TRBJ1-1, with D tentatively TRBD1 (5 bases). Trimming took 2 bases from V and 8 from J, leaving 10 bases between them. The germline gives CDR1 SGHKS, CDR2 YYEKEE (reference sequence). The CDR3 totals 12 residues. The CDR3 nucleotides read TGTGCCAGCAGCTTTGACAGATTAGAAGCTTTCTTT. Protein sequence: CASSFDRLEAFF.

This clonotype was detected many times. The V call is TRBV12-3 or TRBV12-4, the J call TRBJ1-6, with TRBD1 as a possible D gene (6 bases). The CDR3 covers 16 residues. V was clipped by 4 bases and J by 11 bases, with 21 bases between them. CDR3 sequence: CASSSGWGHSPPPLHF. The CDR3 nucleotides read TGTGCCAGCAGTTCTGGATGGGGACATAGTCCTCCACCCCTCCACTTT.

This clonotype appeared many times. The V gene is TRBV7-9, the J gene TRBJ2-5; maybe TRBD2 (5 bases). Trimming pared 4 bases from V and 5 bases from J, leaving 17 bases between. CDR1 and CDR2 (germline): SEHNR, FQNEAQ (reference sequence). The CDR3 is 15 amino acids. The CDR3 spells CASSSKVSGEETQYF. The CDR3 DNA sequence: TGTGCCAGCAGCTCCAAAGTCAGTGGGGAGGAGACCCAGTACTTC.

Many counts were recorded for this clonotype. The chain recombines TRBV6-2 or TRBV6-3 with TRBJ2-3, with 7 bases identical to TRBD1. The CDR3 sequence is 16 residues long. Germline V CDR1 and CDR2: MNHEY, SVGEGT. The trim removed 2 bases at V and 0 bases at J, leaving 5 bases unmatched. The DNA of the CDR3 is TGTGCCAGCAGTTACGAAGGGACAGAGAGCACAGATACGCAGTATTTT. Its protein product is CASSYEGTESTDTQYF.

To note about this clonotype: The junction shows a germline mismatch at one end, possibly a read error. The rearrangement uses TRBV2 and TRBJ2-1; TRBD2 is a possible D gene (7 bases). The CDR3 covers 13 residues. The germline gives CDR1 SNHLY, CDR2 FYNNEI. The chain's CDR3 is CASSGGPYNERFF. Written as DNA, the CDR3 is TGTGCCAGCAGCGGGGGGCCATACAATGAGCGGTTCTTC.

This clonotype was counted ten times or more. V and J are TRBV12-3 or TRBV12-4 and TRBJ2-1, with 8 bases matching TRBD1. The CDR3 contains 15 residues. V was clipped by 8 bases and J by 7 bases; unmatched bases: 13. The CDR3 DNA follows: TGTGCCAGCTCTCGGACAGGGAGGATTAGGAATGAGCAGTTCTTC. Translated: CASSRTGRIRNEQFF.

Ten or more counts support this clonotype. The chain uses TRBV11-2 and TRBJ1-6; D is unclear. The V gene's germline CDR1 is SGHAT and CDR2 FQNNGV. Trimming pared 6 bases from V and 0 bases from J, leaving 6 bases between. The CDR3 has 14 amino acids. The CDR3 sequence is CASRPSSYNSPLHF. The DNA for the CDR3 is TGTGCCAGCAGACCAAGCTCCTATAATTCACCCCTCCACTTT.

This clonotype appeared many times. The V call is TRBV7-9, the J call TRBJ1-1; 8 nucleotides match TRBD1. This CDR3 has 14 amino acids. V dropped 5 bases and J dropped 4; count of bases not matched to a gene: 6. The V gene's germline CDR1 is SEHNR and CDR2 FQNEAQ (reference sequence). For the CDR3, the DNA is TGTGCCAGCAGCAGGACAGGGTGGGGCACTGAAGCTTTCTTT. As protein: CASSRTGWGTEAFF.